A selection of T cell receptor beta chains follows, all from one sample in a study of blood T cells in healthy people across ages. TCRdb called the 5' RACE reads again in MiXCR, with one record for every CDR3 protein. Among over a million distinct CDR3 sequences listed, 35% to 45% were seen once. The sequenced material came from blood. These receptors were obtained from a woman under 30 in good health. Each CDR3 is given with its conserved first and last residue. D genes are given only for firm matches. Clone size is not always given. Where it is, it says once, few, many or a class for expanded clones.

v_call,j_call,clone_size,d_call,cdr3_aa,cdr3_nt
TRBV18,TRBJ2-7,-,-,CASSPTRELTYEQYF,TGTGCCAGCTCACCCACCCGGGAGTTAACCTACGAGCAGTACTTC
TRBV20-1,TRBJ2-1,-,TRBD1,CSALGQGDYLSSYNEQFF,TGCAGTGCCCTGGGACAGGGGGATTATCTCAGCTCCTACAATGAGCAGTTCTTC
TRBV7-9,TRBJ1-2,few,-,CASSFIAWYGYTF,TGTGCCAGCAGCTTCATTGCTTGGTATGGCTACACCTTC
TRBV27,TRBJ2-5,few,TRBD2,CASSSLAGGGETQYF,TGTGCCAGCAGTTCATTAGCGGGAGGGGGAGAGACCCAGTACTTC
TRBV28,TRBJ2-7,once,-,CASTPTGPYEQYF,TGTGCCAGCACCCCGACGGGTCCCTACGAGCAGTACTTC
TRBV12-3/TRBV12-4,TRBJ2-3,once,TRBD1,CACRNYRGRWDTQYF,TGTGCCTGCAGAAACTACAGGGGCAGGTGGGATACGCAGTATTTT
TRBV5-1,TRBJ2-1,-,TRBD1,CASSVSGQGSYNEQFF,TGCGCCAGCAGCGTCTCGGGACAGGGATCCTACAATGAGCAGTTCTTC
TRBV6-5,TRBJ1-1,-,-,CASSYSPRTEAFF,TGTGCCAGCAGTTACTCGCCCAGGACTGAAGCTTTCTTT
TRBV7-9,TRBJ2-5,-,-,CASSPLLSGVYNEQYF,TGTGCCAGCAGCCCCCTCTTGTCGGGAGTGTACAATGAGCAGTACTTC
TRBV7-9,TRBJ2-3,-,TRBD2,CACRDYPRVGTDTQYF,TGTGCCTGCCGGGACTATCCCCGTGTTGGCACAGATACGCAGTATTTT
TRBV7-9,TRBJ1-2,-,-,CASSLPTKGQNYGYTF,TGTGCCAGCAGCTTACCGACTAAGGGACAAAACTATGGCTACACCTTC
TRBV29-1,TRBJ2-7,-,-,CSVEDPGLYEQYF,TGCAGCGTTGAGGATCCCGGACTCTACGAGCAGTACTTC
TRBV7-2,TRBJ2-7,few,TRBD1,CASSSPDRASYEQYF,TGTGCCAGCAGCTCCCCGGACAGGGCTTCCTACGAGCAGTACTTC
TRBV29-1,TRBJ2-3,few,TRBD2,CSVKGLGDTQYF,TGCAGCGTTAAGGGACTAGGGGATACGCAGTATTTT
TRBV9,TRBJ2-3,-,-,CASSVNSDTQYF,TGTGCCAGCAGCGTAAATTCTGATACGCAGTATTTT
TRBV20-1,TRBJ2-5,-,TRBD2,CSGKSGRASYNEQYF,TGCAGTGGTAAGAGCGGGAGGGCCTCCTACAATGAGCAGTACTTC
TRBV28,TRBJ2-1,once,TRBD2,CASSFSGSVYEQFF,TGTGCCAGCAGTTTTAGCGGGAGTGTCTATGAGCAGTTCTTC
TRBV7-2,TRBJ1-3,few,-,CASSLGRRGAVGNTIYF,TGTGCCAGCAGCTTAGGGCGTCGGGGCGCCGTTGGAAACACCATATATTTT
TRBV25-1,TRBJ2-4,many,-,CASSGDWGGNNIQYF,TGTGCCAGCTCCGGCGATTGGGGTGGAAATAACATTCAGTACTTC
TRBV29-1,TRBJ1-3,-,-,CSVEGVPGFGNTIYF,TGCAGCGTTGAAGGGGTCCCCGGTTTTGGAAACACCATATATTTT
TRBV18,TRBJ1-3,-,-,CASSPVRSSSGNTIYF,TGTGCCAGCTCACCGGTCAGGAGCAGCTCTGGAAACACCATATATTTT
TRBV11-2,TRBJ2-5,few,-,CASSLGVREIQETQYF,TGTGCCAGCAGCTTAGGCGTCAGGGAGATACAAGAGACCCAGTACTTC
TRBV12-3/TRBV12-4,TRBJ2-7,many,-,CASSLEFEQYF,TGTGCCAGCAGTTTGGAATTCGAGCAGTACTTC
TRBV27,TRBJ2-3,-,-,CASSLYRARPDTQYF,TGTGCCAGCAGTTTATATCGGGCCCGGCCAGATACGCAGTATTTT
TRBV4-3,TRBJ1-2,-,-,CASSQDHRDYGYTF,TGCGCCAGCAGCCAAGATCACAGGGACTATGGCTACACCTTC
TRBV12-3/TRBV12-4,TRBJ1-1,-,-,CASRPRSWAEAFF,TGTGCCAGCAGGCCACGATCATGGGCTGAAGCTTTCTTT
TRBV7-2,TRBJ2-7,-,TRBD2,CASSLSGEAFNEQYF,TGTGCCAGCAGTCTTAGCGGGGAGGCCTTTAATGAGCAGTACTTC
TRBV6-1,TRBJ1-1,-,-,CASSVTGFTEAFF,TGTGCCAGCAGTGTAACAGGGTTCACTGAAGCTTTCTTT
TRBV24-1,TRBJ2-4,-,-,CATSDFTGRQYF,TGTGCCACCAGTGATTTTACAGGGCGGCAGTACTTC
TRBV12-3/TRBV12-4,TRBJ2-7,-,-,CASTFGLAGVWEIQYF,TGTGCCAGCACCTTTGGTCTAGCAGGAGTTTGGGAGATCCAGTACTTC
TRBV12-3/TRBV12-4,TRBJ1-2,many,-,CASTLGGYGYTF,TGTGCCAGCACCTTAGGGGGGTATGGCTACACCTTC
TRBV6-2/TRBV6-3,TRBJ2-3,-,-,CASRPGRFETDTQYF,TGTGCCAGCAGGCCGGGACGATTTGAAACAGATACGCAGTATTTT
TRBV7-9,TRBJ2-5,-,TRBD2,CASSLGRTREDNEQYF,TGTGCCAGCAGCTTAGGGCGGACTAGGGAAGACAATGAGCAGTACTTC
TRBV7-9,TRBJ2-5,few,-,CASSSSGHLETQYF,TGTGCCAGCAGCTCATCGGGACATTTAGAGACCCAGTACTTC
TRBV6-6,TRBJ1-2,few,TRBD1,CASTTTIKTGAPRGYTF,TGTGCCAGCACTACCACTATAAAGACAGGGGCACCTAGGGGCTACACCTTC
TRBV12-3/TRBV12-4,TRBJ2-7,-,-,CASSSRSVGYEQYF,TGTGCCAGCAGTTCCCGGAGCGTGGGCTACGAGCAGTACTTC
TRBV10-3,TRBJ2-7,-,-,CAISERDEQYF,TGTGCCATCAGTGAACGGGACGAGCAGTACTTC
TRBV9,TRBJ2-3,-,-,CASSAVDTDTQYF,TGTGCCAGCAGCGCCGTGGATACAGATACGCAGTATTTT
TRBV14,TRBJ1-1,-,-,CASSHYYVGGNTEAFF,TGTGCCAGCAGCCATTACTACGTGGGGGGGAACACTGAAGCTTTCTTT
TRBV12-5,TRBJ1-2,-,TRBD1,CASAQGAFNYGYTF,TGTGCTAGTGCACAGGGGGCTTTTAACTATGGCTACACCTTC
TRBV20-1,TRBJ2-1,-,-,CSAMNYINEQFF,TGCAGTGCTATGAACTACATCAATGAGCAGTTCTTC
TRBV28,TRBJ2-1,-,TRBD2,CASRPSGNYEQFF,TGTGCCAGCAGGCCTAGCGGGAACTATGAGCAGTTCTTC
TRBV6-2/TRBV6-3,TRBJ2-5,-,-,CASTSIGTQYF,TGTGCCAGCACCTCAATCGGGACCCAGTACTTC
TRBV4-3,TRBJ2-6,once,-,CASSQGVSSSGANVLTF,TGCGCCAGCAGCCAAGGGGTCTCGAGCTCTGGGGCCAACGTCCTGACTTTC
TRBV7-2,TRBJ2-7,few,TRBD2,CASSRSSGGSYEQYF,TGTGCCAGCAGCCGATCTAGCGGGGGATCATACGAGCAGTACTTC